The 12 T cell receptor beta chains listed next were all sequenced from one sample in a study of molecular identifiers for immune sequencing clone quantification (dated by TCRdb to 2016 to 2018). Library generation was performed with PCR. Sequencer: NextSeq 500. TCRdb reprocessed the public reads (quality trimming at Q25 with fastp, clone calling with MiXCR) and kept in-frame beta chains. For every CDR3 protein sequence, its rows merge into one entry that carries the most common genes and DNA. This sample holds over 85,000 distinct CDR3 sequences; 30% to 45% were observed only once. The ten top clones hold roughly 10% of the sample. What was sequenced was naive CD8+ T cells from blood, with Jurkat cell RNA spiked in. The sample's cell subset or site label is to be understood as: FACS-sorted CD8+CD4-CCR7+CD45RA+ naive T cells. These receptors came from a human donor in good health. Some libraries in this study had Jurkat cell RNA spiked in.

The V gene is TRBV9, the J gene TRBJ2-2; D remains unclear. Germline CDR1 is SGDLS and CDR2 is YYNGEE. This CDR3 region has 12 residues. The ends were cut back, 4 bases at V and 4 bases at J, with 5 bases in the middle. CDR3 region: CASSHITGELFF. The CDR3 nucleotides are TGTGCCAGCAGCCATATCACCGGGGAGCTGTTTTTT.

The J gene is TRBJ2-4, the V gene TRBV5-1; either TRBD1 or TRBD2 may supply D (5 bases each). CDR3 length: 16 residues. The germline gives CDR1 SGHRS, CDR2 YFSETQ. V lost 5 bases, J lost 6 bases, and 21 bases lay in between. CDR3 sequence reads: CASSLPGPLGGNIQYF. The CDR3 nucleotides read TGCGCCAGCAGTTTACCGGGACCGCTCGGCGGAAACATTCAGTACTTC.

The genes are TRBV29-1 and TRBJ1-2; 9 nucleotides line up with TRBD1. This CDR3 has 14 amino acids. Germline lookup yields CDR1 SQVTM and CDR2 ANQGSEA. J gave up 7 bases and V 5 bases, and 11 bases lay outside the gene matches. This chain's CDR3 is CSVKSGTGSAGYTF. The CDR3 DNA is TGCAGCGTTAAATCTGGGACAGGGTCGGCTGGCTACACCTTC.

The V call is TRBV4-1, the J call TRBJ2-7; D might be TRBD1 (5 bases). The V gene's germline CDR1 is MGHRA and CDR2 YSYEKL. The CDR3 is made up of 13 amino acids. V was clipped by 3 bases and J by 7 bases, with 13 bases between them. The CDR3 DNA is TGCGCCAGCAGCCAGGGGCCCCTGGGGGAGCAGTACTTC. Translation: CASSQGPLGEQYF.

The rearrangement uses TRBV7-9 and TRBJ2-4, with TRBD2 matching 9 bases. The germline V gene has CDR1 SEHNR and CDR2 FQNEAQ (reference sequence). The CDR3 contains 15 residues. J gave up 5 bases and V 7 bases, and 9 bases lay outside the gene matches. CDR3 sequence: CASNRLAEVENIQYF. CDR3 coding DNA: TGTGCCAGCAACCGACTAGCGGAAGTTGAAAACATTCAGTACTTC.

This clonotype was counted at least ten times. CDR3 nucleotide sequence: TGCAGCGTTGCGGTCAGGGCAGGTACTGAAGCTTTCTTT. Translated: CSVAVRAGTEAFF. The chain combines TRBV29-1 with TRBJ1-1, with D possibly TRBD1 on 5 matching bases. V was cut by 4 bases and J by 5 bases, with 14 bases left in between. Germline CDR1 SQVTM, CDR2 ANQGSEA. CDR3 length: 13 residues. Full variable domain (rest looked up from reference TRBV29-1 and TRBJ1-1): SAVISQKPSRDICQRGTSLTIQCQVDSQVTMMFWYRQQPGQSLTLIATANQGSEATYESGFVIDKFPISRPNLTFSTLTVSNMSPEDSSIYLCSVAVRAGTEAFFGQGTRLTVV.

This clonotype was observed a handful of times. The rearrangement uses TRBV7-9 and TRBJ2-3; TRBD1 matches at 7 bases. V shed 2 bases, J shed 3 bases, and the junction held 11 bases outside the gene matches. The CDR3 runs to 17 residues. Germline-derived CDR1 and CDR2 are SEHNR and FQNEAQ (reference sequence). CDR3 sequence: CASSLSTTGPLTDTQYF. The CDR3 nucleotides are TGTGCCAGCAGCTTATCAACGACAGGGCCTCTTACAGATACGCAGTATTTT.

Details on this clonotype: This could be a read error, since a much larger clone is one nucleotide away. The chain uses TRBV28 and TRBJ1-1, with a tentative D call TRBD1 (5 bases). The V gene lost 2 bases and the J gene lost 8 bases, with 9 bases spanning the gap. The CDR3 has 12 amino acids. Germline V gene lookup returns CDR1 MDHEN and CDR2 SYDVKM. For the CDR3, the DNA is TGTGCCAGCAGTTTAAGGGGCCAAGAAGCTTTCTTT. Translation: CASSLRGQEAFF.

This clonotype was detected ten times or more. The chain uses TRBV28 and TRBJ1-5; maybe TRBD1 (5 bases). Deletions cut 6 bases from V and 0 bases from J, with 15 bases between. The length of the CDR3 is 16 residues. Germline values: CDR1 MDHEN, CDR2 SYDVKM. The CDR3 is CASSQFSGISNQPQHF. The CDR3 region has the DNA TGTGCCAGCAGCCAATTTTCAGGGATTAGCAATCAGCCCCAGCATTTT.

This clonotype was seen repeatedly, ten times or more. The chain employs TRBV5-5 and TRBJ2-2; no definite D call. V was clipped by 4 bases and J by 5 bases, with 9 bases between them. This CDR3 is 13 amino acids long. Germline V lookup: CDR1 SGHKS, CDR2 YYEKEE (reference sequence). CDR3 sequence: CASSPQPTGELFF. The CDR3 coding sequence is TGTGCCAGCAGCCCACAGCCTACCGGGGAGCTGTTTTTT.

CDR3: CASSTWAGPQETQYF. The CDR3 bases are TGTGCCAGTAGTACCTGGGCGGGGCCGCAAGAGACCCAGTACTTC. V and J are TRBV19 and TRBJ2-5; TRBD2 is a possible D gene (6 bases). The V end lost 4 bases, the J end lost 2 bases, and 14 bases lay between the germline ends. This CDR3 has 15 amino acids. Germline assignment: CDR1 LNHDA and CDR2 SQIVND (reference sequence).

This clonotype occurred a few times. This chain uses TRBV4-3 with TRBJ1-4; D is possibly TRBD1 (5 bases). Germline-derived CDR1 and CDR2 are LGHNA and YSLEER. The CDR3 runs 16 residues. V was cut by 0 bases and J by 8 bases, with 16 bases left in between. The CDR3 DNA reads as TGCGCCAGCAGCCAAGACCACGGGGCCAGGAGGGAAAAACTGTTTTTT. It specifies CASSQDHGARREKLFF.